The present TCR beta chain was sequenced within a study of beta chain features in type 1 diabetes. Study findings and constraints: VDJ junctions sequenced from type 1 diabetes patients showed fewer insertions and more deletions.

With 3 bases clipped from V and 2 bases from J, the junction kept 1 base outside the gene matches. CDR1 is MNHEY, CDR2 SMNVEV, per germline (reference sequence). CDR3 length: 13 amino acids. This clone was seen a few times. The target antigen is unknown. CD45RO/CCR7/CD25/CD127/CD95/CD27 sorting isolated CD4+ naive, central memory, regulatory and stem cell-like memory cells. Sequencing targeted expressed TCRB transcripts, as all isolated RNA had been reverse transcribed. The repertoire was sequenced with immunoSEQ multiplex PCR; TCRdb's copy has only in-frame clones and lacks some. This sample has 300,000 to 400,000 clones; roughly an eighth occur once, and the top ten carry approximately 0.015%.

The rearrangement joins TRBV27 to TRBJ2-7; 7 nucleotides line up with TRBD2. This receptor was taken from a man between 18 and 35 years old in good health. The material sequenced was naive CD4+ T cells from blood. DNA of the CDR3: TGTGCCAGCAGTTTGCGGGGGACCTACGAGCAGTACTTC. This gives the protein CASSLRGTYEQYF.